This T cell receptor (beta chain) comes out of a study of control samples from healthy donors and cancer patients. Sequenced by immunoSEQ multiplex PCR; TCRdb stores in-frame clones only, minus some. The sample data list some 190,000 clones. The germline V and J ends were trimmed by 3 bases and 4 bases, with 6 bases remaining between them. CDR1 is MDHEN, CDR2 SYDVKM, per germline. The CDR3 consists of 13 residues. What was sequenced was blood. The V and J genes are TRBV28 and TRBJ1-4; no firm D call. The sequence came from a woman aged 30 to 39 in good health. Written as DNA, the CDR3 is TGTGCCAGCAGTTTTGAGGTTAATGAAAAACTGTTTTTT. This translates into CASSFEVNEKLFF. Supplemented by reference TRBV28 and TRBJ1-4, the full variable domain reads DVKVTQSSRYLVKRTGEKVFLECVQDMDHENMFWYRQDPGLGLRLIYFSYDVKMKEKGDIPEGYSVSREKKERFSLILESASTNQTSMYLCASSFEVNEKLFFGSGTQLSVL.